This T cell receptor (beta chain) was identified during a study of blood T cell dynamics during melanoma immunotherapy (dated by TCRdb to the early 2020s). About the investigation overall: All patients had metastatic melanoma and were given first-line pembrolizumab or nivolumab plus ipilimumab as standard of care in the United Kingdom. To find early correlates of response, peripheral T cell receptor repertoires were profiled in metastatic melanoma patients before and after one cycle of checkpoint inhibitor therapy. The training cohort was made up of consecutive patients, while a further independent group of patients from the same centre was pooled to form an external validation set. Here is what the overall study found, with its caveats: The relatively small sample size was acknowledged as potentially limiting generalization of the results. The study could not determine whether the T cell clones driving repertoire changes were melanoma-specific or reflected general immune activation. Patients who later achieved disease control showed a bifurcated PBMC repertoire reorganization at W3, with increased clonality or increased diversity, unlike progressors.

V loses 3 bases, J loses 0 bases, and the germline ends lie 9 bases apart. CDR1 and CDR2, per the germline V gene (reference sequence), are LNHDA and SQIVND. The CDR3 sequence holds 15 residues, the cysteine and phenylalanine included. The only DNA kept is the CDR3, 45 bases in frame from the first base. Turning to this clone: The specificity of this receptor is unknown. Base qualities were left out, and no much larger clone turns up one base away.

The time point label corresponds to: week 3, after first cycle of checkpoint inhibitor. Blood samples were taken before treatment (T0) and at week 3 (W3), following the first cycle of checkpoint blockade. Except for a couple of patients with rapid clinical progression, response was assessed 12 weeks after the first infusion by RECIST 1.1; disease control meant complete response, partial response or stable disease. Any patient who had received prior systemic cancer treatment, was on concomitant immunosuppressant therapy or had synchronous other active malignancies was excluded. To track both circulating cells and T cell turnover, TCR beta was sequenced from bulk PBMC as well as from plasma cell-free DNA. PBMC were isolated from blood with Lymphoprep and SepMate tubes, followed by red cell lysis. QIAamp DNA Blood Mini kits were used to extract DNA from both PBMC and sorted T cell subsets. For every bulk PBMC sample, a fixed 350 ng of DNA was loaded. The immunoSEQ TCRb Assay kit was used according to manufacturer instructions to amplify TCR beta CDR3 sequences from genomic DNA. The KAPA Library Quantification Kit for Illumina platforms was used to quantify the pooled libraries by qPCR. Pooled libraries were clustered at roughly 0.6-1.2 pM and sequenced on an Illumina NextSeq 500. The original methods were these. TCR data were analyzed using immunoSEQ ANALYZER and the R LymphoSeq package. A rearrangement efficiency score was calculated as productive divided by the sum of productive and non-productive CDR3 sequences. Clonality was measured with the Gini coefficient and diversity with the Renyi index at alpha=1, and both measures were compared pairwise between timepoints within each patient. In LymphoSeq, clonal relatedness was computed using an edit distance of 3, and repertoire similarity was computed using the Bhattacharyya coefficient. To classify response, a linear discriminant analysis based on week-3 changes in clonality and diversity was built using the R MASS and caret packages. In its TCRdb copy, this immuneACCESS table keeps in-frame sequences only and misses some clones. Where compared with another copy, unresolved V genes explain less than half of these, and the others have no known cause. That table furnishes V, J and clone size, whereas the DNA furnished D and trimming. A total of 10,000 to 13,000 clones appear in this sample, around nine tenths of them only once. The ten largest clonotypes hold approximately 6.4% of the sample.

The rearrangement combines TRBV19 with TRBJ1-3, with no confidently assigned D gene. This clonotype was obtained from a human donor with melanoma. Specimen: blood, collected from a patient treated with checkpoint blockade. This receptor has the CDR3 CASSISRYSGNTIYF. The bases are TGTGCCAGTAGTATCAGCCGGTACTCTGGAAACACCATATATTTT.